The 13 T cell receptor beta chains below come from one sample, sequenced in a study of blood T cells in healthy people across ages. PCR was performed a second time for roughly 7 to 11 cycles using a sample-barcoded 5' primer and a J-beta primer mix. A single record per CDR3 protein comes from TCRdb applying MiXCR to the 5' RACE reads. The sample has roughly 800,000 distinct CDR3 sequences; more than 20% are singletons. The sample was also reused in another study, on T cells of mothers and their children.

Sequenced material: blood. These receptors originate from a boy between 10 and 17 years old in good health.

This chain connects TRBV20-1 to TRBJ1-1; D possibly corresponds to TRBD1 (6 bases). Trimming cost V 6 bases and J 6 bases, with 17 bases left between them. The CDR3 covers 13 residues. Germline V lookup: CDR1 DFQATT, CDR2 SNEGSKA (reference sequence). The CDR3 loop reads CSARTGGRAEAFF. The CDR3 bases are TGCAGTGCCCGAACGGGGGGCCGGGCTGAAGCTTTCTTT.

This clonotype was detected only a few times. The chain links TRBV7-8 to TRBJ1-4; D not certain. The germline V gene encodes CDR1 SGHVS and CDR2 FQNEAQ. V dropped 4 bases and J dropped 0 bases, with 9 bases sitting between them. CDR3 length: 15 residues. CDR3: CASSSGPATNEKLFF. The CDR3 bases are TGTGCCAGCAGCTCAGGACCGGCAACTAATGAAAAACTGTTTTTT.

The rearrangement uses TRBV7-9 and TRBJ2-3, with TRBD1 identical over 9 bases. The CDR3 has 15 residues. The J segment lost 4 bases and the V segment lost 5 bases, leaving 7 bases of the junction unmatched. Germline CDR1 and CDR2: SEHNR and FQNEAQ (reference sequence). The CDR3 protein is CASSAGQGSADTQYF. CDR3 sequence (DNA): TGTGCCAGCAGCGCGGGACAGGGCTCGGCAGATACGCAGTATTTT.

This clonotype has a handful of counts. The V call is TRBV7-9, the J call TRBJ2-1; no firm D call. The J call is uncertain, as TRBJ2-7 better fits the DNA end. The CDR3 has 13 residues. The germline CDR1 and CDR2 sequences are SEHNR and FQNEAQ (reference sequence). CDR3 in DNA: TGTGCCAGCAGCTTCCTTCCCGCCTACGAGCAGTACTTC. It codes for CASSFLPAYEQYF.

This clonotype appeared a few times. CDR3 in DNA: TGTGCCAGCAGTTACTCGAGGACAGGGAAGGTGGAACTGTTTTTT. Protein sequence: CASSYSRTGKVELFF. The rearrangement joins TRBV6-5 to TRBJ1-4; TRBD1 aligns across 8 bases. The germline CDR1 and CDR2 sequences are MNHEY and SVGAGI. The CDR3 covers 15 residues. V was clipped by 0 bases and J by 12 bases; unmatched bases: 9.

There are a few counts of this clonotype. V is TRBV7-6 and J is TRBJ2-7, with D perhaps given as TRBD1 or TRBD2 (5 bases each). Germline CDR1 SGHVS, CDR2 FNYEAQ. The CDR3 loop spans 13 amino acids. V dropped 3 bases and J dropped 3 bases, with 9 bases sitting between them. CDR3 DNA sequence: TGTGCCAGCAGCTTTGGGGACCGCTACGAGCAGTACTTC. Translating it yields CASSFGDRYEQYF.

This clonotype was seen more than once but under ten times. The rearrangement links TRBV2 to TRBJ2-1, with D maybe TRBD2 (6 bases). The CDR3 covers 14 residues. CDR1 is SNHLY, CDR2 FYNNEI, per germline. Trimming removed 9 bases from V and 5 bases from J, with 17 bases in between. CDR3 region: CASTGLIENNEQFF. In DNA, the CDR3 is TGTGCCAGTACGGGACTGATAGAAAACAATGAGCAGTTCTTC. The variable domain in full, with the rest retrieved from reference TRBV2 and TRBJ2-1, is EPEVTQTPSHQVTQMGQEVILRCVPISNHLYFYWYRQILGQKVEFLVSFYNNEISEKSEIFDDQFSVERPDGSNFTLKIRSTKLEDSAMYFCASTGLIENNEQFFGPGTRLTVL.

This clonotype was counted only a few times. The chain links TRBV12-3 or TRBV12-4 to TRBJ1-4; possibly TRBD1 for D (5 bases). This CDR3 has 17 amino acids. V lost 0 bases, J lost 3 bases, and 14 bases lay in between. The CDR3 here is CASSLAFLDSPNEKLFF. CDR3 DNA sequence: TGTGCCAGCAGTTTAGCTTTCCTTGACAGCCCTAATGAAAAACTGTTTTTT.

This clonotype was observed at least ten times. The V call is TRBV3-1, the J call TRBJ2-5, with D unresolved. Germline loops: CDR1 LGHDT, CDR2 YNNKEL (reference sequence). There are 15 residues in the CDR3. The V end lost 4 bases, the J end lost 5 bases, and 17 bases lay between the germline ends. CDR3 loop: CASSPPSTLDETQYF. The CDR3 nucleotides read TGTGCCAGCAGCCCCCCGAGTACTCTGGACGAGACCCAGTACTTC.

The CDR3 spells CASSVGPRTEYGYTF. The CDR3 bases are TGTGCCAGCAGCGTAGGTCCACGGACAGAGTATGGCTACACCTTC. The chain combines TRBV9 with TRBJ1-2, with a tentative D call TRBD1 (6 bases). Trimming shortened V by 0 bases and J by 5 bases, and 14 bases separated the two germline ends. The CDR3 length is 15 residues. The V gene's germline CDR1 is SGDLS and CDR2 YYNGEE.

This clonotype was picked up a small number of times. The chain links TRBV29-1 to TRBJ1-3; D is ambiguous. The V gene's germline CDR1 is SQVTM and CDR2 ANQGSEA. The CDR3 is 13 amino acids. The germline V and J ends were trimmed by 4 bases and 0 bases, with 7 bases remaining between them. CDR3 in amino acids: CSVASDSGNTIYF. The CDR3 coding sequence is TGCAGCGTTGCATCTGACTCTGGAAACACCATATATTTT. The variable domain in full, completed from reference TRBV29-1 and TRBJ1-3, reads SAVISQKPSRDICQRGTSLTIQCQVDSQVTMMFWYRQQPGQSLTLIATANQGSEATYESGFVIDKFPISRPNLTFSTLTVSNMSPEDSSIYLCSVASDSGNTIYFGEGSWLTVV.

This clonotype was recorded at least ten times. One end of the junction is discordant with germline, which a read error may explain. The chain has TRBV5-1 and TRBJ2-7, with 12 bases fitting TRBD1. The germline gives CDR1 SGHRS, CDR2 YFSETQ. The CDR3 spans 14 residues. CDR3: CASSWDRGLYEQYF. In DNA form, the CDR3 reads TGTGCCAGCAGTTGGGACAGGGGGCTATACGAGCAGTACTTC.

This rearrangement joins TRBV2 to TRBJ2-5; D is unresolved. The CDR3 sequence is 13 residues long. Germline V gene data show CDR1 as SNHLY and CDR2 as FYNNEI. The V end was cut by 4 bases, the J end by 1 base, with 7 bases between. The CDR3 protein is CASSAAFQETQYF. DNA of the CDR3: TGTGCCAGCAGTGCAGCATTCCAAGAGACCCAGTACTTC.